These T cell receptor beta chains were read from a single sample in a study of T-cell memory formation after mild COVID-19. TCRdb recomputed calls from the 5' RACE reads with MiXCR, one row per CDR3 protein. Among roughly 99,000 distinct CDR3 sequences listed, approximately 15% were seen once. Sequenced input: PBMCs or a T cell subset sorted from them (not recorded which). The receptors here all came from a man in his late teens or twenties who had mild COVID-19 (a few samples of this study predate the infection). Cell type and time point are not known. The CDR3 runs from the conserved cysteine through the conserved F or W. Each record gives: J gene, D gene, clone size, V gene, CDR3 protein, CDR3 DNA. A D gene is named only where the DNA matches it firmly. The size entry is marked missing in some rows and otherwise reads once, few, many or a size class.

TRBJ1-5 | . | . | TRBV6-2/TRBV6-3 | CASSYVGDQPQHF | TGTGCCAGCAGTTACGTTGGGGATCAGCCCCAGCATTTT
TRBJ2-3 | . | . | TRBV6-6 | CASSYRGRPQYF | TGTGCCAGCAGTTATAGGGGAAGGCCGCAGTATTTT
TRBJ2-7 | . | . | TRBV6-2/TRBV6-3 | CASRSHSSYEQYF | TGTGCCAGCAGGAGTCACAGTTCCTACGAGCAGTACTTC
TRBJ1-2 | . | few | TRBV7-9 | CASSSLDRYYGYTF | TGTGCCAGCAGCTCACTGGACCGCTACTATGGCTACACCTTC
TRBJ2-1 | . | many | TRBV4-2 | CASSPRLHNEQFF | TGTGCCAGCAGCCCCCGACTGCACAATGAGCAGTTCTTC
TRBJ2-5 | . | few | TRBV29-1 | CSVVWVNQETQYF | TGCAGCGTTGTCTGGGTGAACCAAGAGACCCAGTACTTC
TRBJ2-2 | . | few | TRBV2 | CASRKNTGELFF | TGTGCCAGCCGCAAAAACACCGGGGAGCTGTTTTTT
TRBJ1-1 | TRBD1 | . | TRBV4-2 | CASSTTPQGADMNTEAFF | TGTGCCAGCAGCACCACTCCACAGGGGGCGGACATGAACACTGAAGCTTTCTTT
TRBJ2-4 | . | few | TRBV10-1 | CASSESRGAKNIQYF | TGCGCCAGCAGTGAGTCGAGAGGAGCCAAAAACATTCAGTACTTC
TRBJ1-5 | . | many | TRBV6-5 | CASSRTEEDQPQHF | TGTGCCAGCAGCCGTACCGAGGAAGATCAGCCCCAGCATTTT
TRBJ1-1 | TRBD1 | . | TRBV12-3/TRBV12-4 | CASRARGPGTEAFF | TGTGCCAGCAGGGCCAGGGGGCCTGGCACTGAAGCTTTCTTT
TRBJ2-5 | TRBD2 | few | TRBV29-1 | CSVELAGNLQETQYF | TGCAGCGTTGAATTAGCGGGGAACCTCCAAGAGACCCAGTACTTC
TRBJ2-5 | TRBD1 | . | TRBV7-3 | CASSLTGGEETQYF | TGTGCCAGCAGCTTGACAGGGGGCGAAGAGACCCAGTACTTC
TRBJ1-1 | TRBD1 | . | TRBV29-1 | CSVLWDRAFF | TGCAGCGTCCTCTGGGACAGGGCTTTCTTT
TRBJ2-5 | TRBD2 | . | TRBV15 | CATSGGGQETQYF | TGTGCCACCAGCGGGGGGGGTCAAGAGACCCAGTACTTC
TRBJ1-2 | . | . | TRBV5-1 | CASSLGQDGYTF | TGCGCCAGCAGCTTGGGACAGGACGGCTACACCTTC
TRBJ2-5 | . | few | TRBV7-2 | CASSLTRETQYF | TGTGCCAGCAGCTTAACGAGAGAGACCCAGTACTTC
TRBJ2-3 | . | few | TRBV20-1 | CSARASVSDTQYF | TGCAGTGCTAGGGCCAGCGTATCAGATACGCAGTATTTT
TRBJ2-1 | TRBD2 | . | TRBV4-2 | CASSQEALAGEQFF | TGTGCCAGCAGCCAAGAAGCACTAGCGGGTGAGCAGTTCTTC
TRBJ2-2 | TRBD2 | . | TRBV7-3 | CASSFSGGAHTGELFF | TGTGCCAGCAGCTTTAGCGGGGGGGCGCACACCGGGGAGCTGTTTTTT
TRBJ2-1 | . | . | TRBV7-9 | CASSPGPNEQFF | TGTGCCAGCAGCCCGGGCCCCAATGAGCAGTTCTTC
TRBJ2-4 | . | few | TRBV5-1 | CASSDGGTGAGAKNIQYF | TGCGCCAGCAGCGACGGGGGTACAGGGGCGGGCGCCAAAAACATTCAGTACTTC
TRBJ2-1 | TRBD1 | . | TRBV5-1 | CASEGQGSYNEQFF | TGCGCCAGCGAGGGACAGGGTTCCTACAATGAGCAGTTCTTC
TRBJ2-1 | TRBD1 | . | TRBV19 | CASSNTGTASNEQFF | TGTGCCAGTAGTAACACCGGGACAGCATCTAATGAGCAGTTCTTC
TRBJ2-1 | . | few | TRBV4-2 | CASSQDPLGDEQFF | TGTGCCAGCAGCCAAGATCCCCTTGGGGATGAGCAGTTCTTC
TRBJ1-3 | . | . | TRBV5-5 | CASSFRADSTSGNTIYF | TGTGCCAGCAGCTTTCGCGCTGACAGCACCTCTGGAAACACCATATATTTT
TRBJ2-1 | . | . | TRBV5-1 | CASSFSTGLSYNEQFF | TGCGCCAGCAGCTTTTCGACGGGCCTCTCCTACAATGAGCAGTTCTTC
TRBJ2-3 | . | few | TRBV11-2 | CASSLPWTPGGTDTQYF | TGTGCCAGCAGCTTACCATGGACGCCCGGTGGGACAGATACGCAGTATTTT
TRBJ1-4 | TRBD1 | few | TRBV4-3 | CASSQRTGIIEKLFF | TGCGCCAGCAGCCAGAGGACAGGGATTATTGAAAAACTGTTTTTT
TRBJ2-1 | . | few | TRBV7-9 | CASSLVAGSLNEQFF | TGTGCCAGCAGCCTGGTGGCGGGAAGCCTTAATGAGCAGTTCTTC
TRBJ1-2 | . | many | TRBV27 | CASSLLPVYGYTF | TGTGCCAGCAGTTTACTACCCGTCTATGGCTACACCTTC
TRBJ2-2 | . | few | TRBV28 | CASTLWVYPDANTGELFF | TGTGCCAGCACCTTATGGGTCTACCCCGACGCGAACACCGGGGAGCTGTTTTTT
TRBJ2-2 | TRBD1 | . | TRBV7-6 | CASSLRPQGAAGELFF | TGTGCCAGCAGCTTAAGGCCGCAGGGGGCAGCCGGGGAGCTGTTTTTT
TRBJ2-5 | TRBD1 | few | TRBV2 | CASSGTGARQETQYF | TGTGCCAGCAGTGGGACAGGGGCTCGCCAAGAGACCCAGTACTTC
TRBJ2-7 | . | . | TRBV27 | CARAWGARYEQYF | TGTGCCCGCGCCTGGGGGGCGCGTTACGAGCAGTACTTC
TRBJ2-7 | TRBD2 | few | TRBV10-1 | CASSDPTSGDYEQYF | TGCGCCAGCAGTGACCCGACTAGCGGGGACTACGAGCAGTACTTC
TRBJ1-2 | . | many | TRBV4-2 | CASSQDSWTSSLGYTF | TGTGCCAGCAGCCAAGATTCGTGGACATCATCTCTTGGCTACACCTTC
TRBJ1-5 | . | many | TRBV4-3 | CASSQEQYSNQPQHF | TGCGCCAGCAGCCAAGAACAGTATAGCAATCAGCCCCAGCATTTT
TRBJ2-1 | TRBD1 | . | TRBV9 | CASSDTGGPSNEQFF | TGTGCCAGCAGCGACACAGGGGGCCCGAGCAATGAGCAGTTCTTC
TRBJ2-5 | . | many | TRBV29-1 | CSVATGFDRETQYF | TGCAGCGTTGCCACCGGTTTCGATCGGGAGACCCAGTACTTC
TRBJ2-4 | . | few | TRBV11-2 | CASTHLTGGTLAKNIQYF | TGTGCCAGCACCCACCTAACGGGGGGCACCTTAGCCAAAAACATTCAGTACTTC
TRBJ2-5 | . | few | TRBV7-9 | CASSPEGRLAETQYF | TGTGCCAGCAGCCCAGAAGGTCGTCTAGCGGAGACCCAGTACTTC
TRBJ2-7 | . | many | TRBV28 | CASSPLYEQYF | TGTGCCAGCAGCCCTCTCTACGAGCAGTACTTC
TRBJ2-1 | TRBD2 | few | TRBV7-6 | CASSDLAGGHNEQFF | TGTGCCAGCAGCGATCTAGCGGGGGGGCACAATGAGCAGTTCTTC
TRBJ2-7 | TRBD2 | many | TRBV4-2 | CASSPTSGGVTYEQYF | TGTGCCAGCAGCCCGACTAGCGGGGGGGTAACCTACGAGCAGTACTTC
TRBJ1-2 | TRBD1 | . | TRBV6-5 | CASRDRNRYGYTF | TGTGCCAGCAGGGACAGGAATCGCTATGGCTACACCTTC
TRBJ2-2 | . | few | TRBV10-3 | CAISDPVGVTGELFF | TGTGCCATCAGCGACCCCGTAGGGGTTACCGGGGAGCTGTTTTTT
TRBJ2-5 | . | many | TRBV12-3/TRBV12-4 | CASSSKRLETQYF | TGTGCCAGCAGTTCTAAGCGTTTGGAGACCCAGTACTTC
TRBJ1-1 | . | . | TRBV12-3/TRBV12-4 | CASSQGRVTEAFF | TGTGCCAGCAGTCAGGGGCGGGTCACTGAAGCTTTCTTT
TRBJ2-6 | TRBD1 | . | TRBV10-3 | CAATGVSGANVLTF | TGTGCCGCCACAGGGGTGTCTGGGGCCAACGTCCTGACTTTC
TRBJ1-2 | . | few | TRBV4-2 | CASSQAGVRGYTF | TGTGCCAGCAGCCAAGCAGGGGTGCGTGGCTACACCTTC
TRBJ2-6 | . | . | TRBV4-3 | CASSQAPGSSGANVLTF | TGCGCCAGCAGCCAAGCCCCAGGGTCCTCTGGGGCCAACGTCCTGACTTTC
TRBJ2-3 | . | . | TRBV6-2/TRBV6-3 | CASFWGPTDTQYF | TGTGCCAGCTTCTGGGGACCCACAGATACGCAGTATTTT
TRBJ2-1 | . | few | TRBV6-2/TRBV6-3 | CASSASGLYNEQFF | TGTGCCAGCAGTGCATCGGGCCTCTACAATGAGCAGTTCTTC
TRBJ2-3 | TRBD2 | . | TRBV24-1 | CATSDLRGGDTDTQYF | TGTGCCACCAGTGATTTGCGCGGGGGGGACACAGATACGCAGTATTTT
TRBJ2-1 | . | many | TRBV7-3 | CASSSTGYNEQFF | TGTGCCAGCAGCTCGACAGGTTACAATGAGCAGTTCTTC
TRBJ2-7 | TRBD1 | few | TRBV9 | CASSVAQGASYEQYF | TGTGCCAGCAGCGTAGCTCAGGGGGCGTCCTACGAGCAGTACTTC
TRBJ1-1 | . | few | TRBV25-1 | CASSMGRMNAFF | TGTGCCAGCAGTATGGGGAGGATGAACGCTTTCTTT
TRBJ1-1 | TRBD1 | . | TRBV20-1 | CSARDTGGGSEAFF | TGCAGTGCTAGAGACACAGGGGGTGGGTCTGAAGCTTTCTTT